This T cell receptor beta chain was captured by sequencing in a study of CD8+ T cells in alopecia areata. It was cDNA, reverse transcribed from extracted RNA, that served as the sequencing template. Sequenced by immunoSEQ multiplex PCR; TCRdb stores in-frame clones only, minus some. The repertoire holds 150,000 to 200,000 clones, with less than 70% as singletons. Stated treatment: oral pan-JAK inhibitor, 5-10 mg twice daily. This CDR3 spans 11 amino acids. Germline V gene data show CDR1 as GTSNPN and CDR2 as SVGIG (reference sequence). V was trimmed by 4 bases and J by 0 bases, leaving 3 bases between them. As concerns this clone: Its antigen remains unidentified.

Broader study findings: Numerous clones, expanded in lesions, remained in scalp and blood during tofacitinib.

This TCR derives from a human donor with alopecia areata. This rearrangement joins TRBV30 to TRBJ1-1; no definite D call. The material was CD4+ T cells sorted from blood, obtained at week 24, from a patient treated with tofacitinib. CDR3: CAWMMNTEAFF. As DNA, the CDR3 is TGTGCCTGGATGATGAACACTGAAGCTTTCTTT.